A selection of T cell receptor beta chains follows, all from one sample in a study of blood T cell repertoires in COVID-19. Assay used: immunoSEQ multiplex PCR; TCRdb lists only in-frame clones, some missing. The sample yields roughly 670,000 clones, about 87% seen once. The sequenced sample consisted of peripheral blood. The receptor set was obtained from a woman between 18 and 29 years old with acute or convalescent COVID-19. The CDR3 runs from the conserved cysteine through the conserved F or W. Each record gives: clone size, V gene, D gene, J gene, CDR3 DNA, CDR3 protein. D genes are given only for firm matches. The size entry is marked missing in some rows and otherwise reads once, few, many or a size class.

clone_size: NA; v_call: TRBV9; d_call: TRBD1; j_call: TRBJ1-6; cdr3_nt: TGTGCCAGCAGCGCCAACCGGGACAGGGCCGCCAGGGACTCACCCCTCCACTTT; cdr3_aa: CASSANRDRAARDSPLHF
clone_size: NA; v_call: TRBV27; d_call: TRBD2; j_call: TRBJ2-7; cdr3_nt: TGTGCCAGCAGCCGAGGCGGGGGGGAGCAGTACTTC; cdr3_aa: CASSRGGGEQYF
clone_size: NA; v_call: TRBV4-1; d_call: TRBD2; j_call: TRBJ2-1; cdr3_nt: TGCGCCAGCAGCCCCTCGATCTTTAGCGGGGGGGCCAATGAGCAGTTCTTC; cdr3_aa: CASSPSIFSGGANEQFF
clone_size: once; v_call: TRBV11-2; d_call: NA; j_call: TRBJ1-2; cdr3_nt: TGTGCCAGCAGCTCCCTAGCGGGCTACACCTTC; cdr3_aa: CASSSLAGYTF
clone_size: NA; v_call: TRBV2; d_call: NA; j_call: TRBJ1-1; cdr3_nt: TGTGCCAGCAGTACCCCCCACAGGACAGAGAACACTGAAGCTTTCTTT; cdr3_aa: CASSTPHRTENTEAFF
clone_size: NA; v_call: TRBV6-5; d_call: NA; j_call: TRBJ2-7; cdr3_nt: TGTGCCAGCAGAAGAGGGTCCCTCATCCAATACGAGCAGTACTTC; cdr3_aa: CASRRGSLIQYEQYF
clone_size: NA; v_call: TRBV4-2; d_call: TRBD2; j_call: TRBJ2-7; cdr3_nt: TGTGCCAGCAGCCGGGGGACTACCTACGAGCAGTACTTC; cdr3_aa: CASSRGTTYEQYF
clone_size: NA; v_call: TRBV29-1; d_call: TRBD1; j_call: TRBJ2-3; cdr3_nt: TGCAGCGTTGAAGATCAGAGGCCGGGACAGGGTGCAGATACGCAGTATTTT; cdr3_aa: CSVEDQRPGQGADTQYF
clone_size: NA; v_call: TRBV5-1; d_call: NA; j_call: TRBJ2-7; cdr3_nt: TGCGCCAGCAGCTTGGAAGTCAGTTCTTCCGAGCAGTACTTC; cdr3_aa: CASSLEVSSSEQYF
clone_size: NA; v_call: TRBV13; d_call: TRBD2; j_call: TRBJ2-3; cdr3_nt: TGTGCCAGCAGCTTGACTAGCGGGGGGGCCGGCACAGATACGCAGTATTTT; cdr3_aa: CASSLTSGGAGTDTQYF
clone_size: NA; v_call: TRBV4-2; d_call: TRBD1; j_call: TRBJ1-2; cdr3_nt: TGTGCCAGCAGCCAAGATCTTACAGGGGTGTTCTATGGCTACACCTTC; cdr3_aa: CASSQDLTGVFYGYTF
clone_size: once; v_call: TRBV29-1; d_call: TRBD1; j_call: TRBJ1-1; cdr3_nt: TGCAGCGTTGAAAGCCGACAGGGGGGCACTGAAGCTTTCTTT; cdr3_aa: CSVESRQGGTEAFF
clone_size: NA; v_call: TRBV24-1; d_call: TRBD1; j_call: TRBJ2-1; cdr3_nt: TGTGCCACCAGTGATTTGCGCGGGACAGGTTCCAATGAGCAGTTCTTC; cdr3_aa: CATSDLRGTGSNEQFF
clone_size: NA; v_call: TRBV12-1; d_call: NA; j_call: TRBJ1-6; cdr3_nt: TGTGCCAGCAGCCCCCGGGACAGCCAATTTCTGAATTCACCCCTCCACTTT; cdr3_aa: CASSPRDSQFLNSPLHF
clone_size: NA; v_call: TRBV25-1; d_call: NA; j_call: TRBJ2-1; cdr3_nt: TGTGCCAGCAGTGAAGGGGGGTTCCCCCACAATGAGCAGTTCTTC; cdr3_aa: CASSEGGFPHNEQFF
clone_size: NA; v_call: TRBV2; d_call: TRBD2; j_call: TRBJ2-7; cdr3_nt: TGTGCCAGCAGGGGAGGGTCCGACAATTCCTACGAGCAGTACTTC; cdr3_aa: CASRGGSDNSYEQYF
clone_size: NA; v_call: TRBV5-5; d_call: NA; j_call: TRBJ1-4; cdr3_nt: TGTGCCAGCAGCTGGATCGGGGAACAATTGTTTTTT; cdr3_aa: CASSWIGEQLFF
clone_size: NA; v_call: TRBV4-1; d_call: NA; j_call: TRBJ2-7; cdr3_nt: TGCGCCAGCAGCCAAGTGGTCGCAGGGTCCTACGAGCAGTACTTC; cdr3_aa: CASSQVVAGSYEQYF
clone_size: NA; v_call: TRBV7-8; d_call: NA; j_call: TRBJ1-5; cdr3_nt: TGTGCCAGCAGCTCCGGGAGGGGCCAAAATCAGCCCCAGCATTTT; cdr3_aa: CASSSGRGQNQPQHF
clone_size: once; v_call: TRBV6-5; d_call: NA; j_call: TRBJ1-1; cdr3_nt: TGTGCCAGCAGTTACCAGAGACAAGGGGGAGAAGCTTTCTTT; cdr3_aa: CASSYQRQGGEAFF
clone_size: once; v_call: TRBV6-5; d_call: NA; j_call: TRBJ2-5; cdr3_nt: TGTGCCAGCAGTTACATATTCAGGGATAAAGAGACCCAGTACTTC; cdr3_aa: CASSYIFRDKETQYF
clone_size: NA; v_call: TRBV11-2; d_call: NA; j_call: TRBJ1-4; cdr3_nt: TGTGCCAGCAGCTCCAGTCTGGGGCTGGCTAATGAAAAACTGTTTTTT; cdr3_aa: CASSSSLGLANEKLFF
clone_size: NA; v_call: TRBV2; d_call: NA; j_call: TRBJ1-2; cdr3_nt: TGTGCCAGCAGTGTCGACTATGGCTACACCTTC; cdr3_aa: CASSVDYGYTF
clone_size: NA; v_call: TRBV6-1; d_call: NA; j_call: TRBJ2-1; cdr3_nt: TGTGCCAGCAGTGAGTCGGGGGGCCTCTACAATGAGCAGTTCTTC; cdr3_aa: CASSESGGLYNEQFF
clone_size: NA; v_call: TRBV19; d_call: NA; j_call: TRBJ1-2; cdr3_nt: TGTGCCAGTAGTGCCGGACAGCTCGATGGCTACACCTTC; cdr3_aa: CASSAGQLDGYTF
clone_size: NA; v_call: TRBV2; d_call: NA; j_call: TRBJ2-3; cdr3_nt: TGTGCCAGCACCCAGGGTTGGGGCACAGATACGCAGTATTTT; cdr3_aa: CASTQGWGTDTQYF
clone_size: few; v_call: TRBV11-2; d_call: NA; j_call: TRBJ1-4; cdr3_nt: TGTGCCAGCAGCCGAGGGGGATCGGGTGAAAAACTGTTTTTT; cdr3_aa: CASSRGGSGEKLFF
clone_size: NA; v_call: TRBV4-3; d_call: NA; j_call: TRBJ1-2; cdr3_nt: TGCGCCAGCAGCCAATCCTATAGCTTGGCCGGAGTGAGATATGGCTACACCTTC; cdr3_aa: CASSQSYSLAGVRYGYTF
clone_size: NA; v_call: TRBV24-1; d_call: NA; j_call: TRBJ1-5; cdr3_nt: TGTGCCACCAGCACTGAGATCAGGGGTCCCCAGCATTTT; cdr3_aa: CATSTEIRGPQHF
clone_size: once; v_call: TRBV30; d_call: TRBD1; j_call: TRBJ1-1; cdr3_nt: TGTGCCTGGGCTGACCTGACAGGGTACACTGAAGCTTTCTTT; cdr3_aa: CAWADLTGYTEAFF
clone_size: NA; v_call: TRBV6-2/TRBV6-3; d_call: NA; j_call: TRBJ1-6; cdr3_nt: TGTGCCAGCAGTCTGTCGGTTATCTCCTATAATTCACCCCTCCACTTT; cdr3_aa: CASSLSVISYNSPLHF
clone_size: NA; v_call: TRBV29-1; d_call: TRBD1; j_call: TRBJ2-5; cdr3_nt: TGCAGCGCGATAGTGACAGGGGGCGCGGAGGAGACCCAGTACTTC; cdr3_aa: CSAIVTGGAEETQYF
clone_size: NA; v_call: TRBV13; d_call: TRBD1; j_call: TRBJ1-5; cdr3_nt: TGTGCCAGCAGCTTAGGTCGGGACAGGGGGCCGCATTTT; cdr3_aa: CASSLGRDRGPHF
clone_size: NA; v_call: TRBV5-1; d_call: TRBD1; j_call: TRBJ2-6; cdr3_nt: TGCGCCAGCAGCCCCGACAGGGGTTCAGGGGCCAACGTCCTGACTTTC; cdr3_aa: CASSPDRGSGANVLTF
clone_size: NA; v_call: TRBV6-5; d_call: NA; j_call: TRBJ1-6; cdr3_nt: TGTGCCAGCAGACCCGGGGCGGGGAATTCACCCCTCCACTTT; cdr3_aa: CASRPGAGNSPLHF
clone_size: NA; v_call: TRBV19; d_call: NA; j_call: TRBJ1-2; cdr3_nt: TGTGCCAGTAGTATATCCCTATCGAGCTACACCTTC; cdr3_aa: CASSISLSSYTF
clone_size: NA; v_call: TRBV29-1; d_call: TRBD1; j_call: TRBJ2-7; cdr3_nt: TGCAGCGTCTCGACAGGGGCCGAGCAGTACTTC; cdr3_aa: CSVSTGAEQYF
clone_size: NA; v_call: TRBV27; d_call: NA; j_call: TRBJ2-3; cdr3_nt: TGTGCCAGCAGTTTAAAGCCGCAGGGCAGCACAGATACGCAGTATTTT; cdr3_aa: CASSLKPQGSTDTQYF
clone_size: NA; v_call: TRBV19; d_call: NA; j_call: TRBJ1-5; cdr3_nt: TGTGCCAGCCAGCAGGGAATGAGCAATCAGCCCCAGCATTTT; cdr3_aa: CASQQGMSNQPQHF
clone_size: NA; v_call: TRBV7-9; d_call: NA; j_call: TRBJ1-6; cdr3_nt: TGTGCCAGCACCGGCGGGAGGGGCGAAAATTCACCCCTCCACTTT; cdr3_aa: CASTGGRGENSPLHF
clone_size: NA; v_call: TRBV9; d_call: NA; j_call: TRBJ1-1; cdr3_nt: TGTGCCAGCAGCGTTAGTCTACAGGGTTTTGAAGCTTTCTTT; cdr3_aa: CASSVSLQGFEAFF
clone_size: NA; v_call: TRBV14; d_call: NA; j_call: TRBJ2-7; cdr3_nt: TGTGCCAGCAGCCAGCAGAGTGGGCACGAGCAGTACTTC; cdr3_aa: CASSQQSGHEQYF
clone_size: NA; v_call: TRBV12-3/TRBV12-4; d_call: NA; j_call: TRBJ2-7; cdr3_nt: TGTGCCAGCAGTTCGGGAGATGACGAGCAGTACTTC; cdr3_aa: CASSSGDDEQYF
clone_size: NA; v_call: TRBV19; d_call: TRBD1; j_call: TRBJ2-3; cdr3_nt: TGTGCCAGTGGGGGACAGGGGCTCTCGACAGATACGCAGTATTTT; cdr3_aa: CASGGQGLSTDTQYF
clone_size: NA; v_call: TRBV5-1; d_call: NA; j_call: TRBJ2-1; cdr3_nt: TGCGCCAGCAGCTTGGACAGGGTGGGACAGTTCTTC; cdr3_aa: CASSLDRVGQFF
clone_size: NA; v_call: TRBV18; d_call: NA; j_call: TRBJ1-3; cdr3_nt: TGTGCCAGCTCACCGGCGGGGGCTGGAGGAAACACCATATATTTT; cdr3_aa: CASSPAGAGGNTIYF
clone_size: NA; v_call: TRBV19; d_call: NA; j_call: TRBJ1-4; cdr3_nt: TGTGCCAGTAGTCTGCAGGGAACTAATGAAAAACTGTTTTTT; cdr3_aa: CASSLQGTNEKLFF
clone_size: once; v_call: TRBV7-2; d_call: NA; j_call: TRBJ1-2; cdr3_nt: TGTGCCAGCAGCTTAGACTCCTTAGTGGGCTACACCTTC; cdr3_aa: CASSLDSLVGYTF
clone_size: once; v_call: TRBV29-1; d_call: NA; j_call: TRBJ1-2; cdr3_nt: TGCAGCGTTTGGGCAGGGCCCCATGGCTACACCTTC; cdr3_aa: CSVWAGPHGYTF
clone_size: NA; v_call: TRBV25-1; d_call: TRBD1; j_call: TRBJ1-5; cdr3_nt: TGTGCCAGCAGTGAATGGGGGACAGGGCCACAGCCCCAGCATTTT; cdr3_aa: CASSEWGTGPQPQHF
clone_size: NA; v_call: TRBV6-2/TRBV6-3; d_call: NA; j_call: TRBJ1-6; cdr3_nt: TGTGCCAGCAGTTACACGGAAGGAACAGGTCTTTACCCCCACTTT; cdr3_aa: CASSYTEGTGLYPHF
clone_size: NA; v_call: TRBV19; d_call: NA; j_call: TRBJ1-2; cdr3_nt: TGTGCCACGACCCCAGGAAAACACGGCACAGGCTATGGCTACACCTTC; cdr3_aa: CATTPGKHGTGYGYTF
clone_size: NA; v_call: TRBV2; d_call: NA; j_call: TRBJ1-1; cdr3_nt: TGTGCCAGCAGTGAATTGCACGTGACTAACACTGAAGCTTTCTTT; cdr3_aa: CASSELHVTNTEAFF
clone_size: NA; v_call: TRBV3-1/TRBV3-2; d_call: TRBD1; j_call: TRBJ1-1; cdr3_nt: TGTGCCAGCACCACGACCAGGGGGCAGACTGAAGCTTTCTTT; cdr3_aa: CASTTTRGQTEAFF
clone_size: NA; v_call: TRBV3-1/TRBV3-2; d_call: TRBD1; j_call: TRBJ1-2; cdr3_nt: TGTGCCAGCAGCCTGGGACAGTACTATGGCTACACCTTC; cdr3_aa: CASSLGQYYGYTF
clone_size: few; v_call: TRBV11-2; d_call: TRBD2; j_call: TRBJ2-7; cdr3_nt: TGTGCCAGCAGTCCGAGACTAGCGGGGCCCTACGAGCAGTACTTC; cdr3_aa: CASSPRLAGPYEQYF
clone_size: NA; v_call: TRBV9; d_call: TRBD1; j_call: TRBJ1-1; cdr3_nt: TGTGCCAGCAGCGTCGGGACAGGGGCCCTTATGAACACTGAAGCTTTCTTT; cdr3_aa: CASSVGTGALMNTEAFF
clone_size: NA; v_call: TRBV6-5; d_call: NA; j_call: TRBJ1-6; cdr3_nt: TGTGCCAGCAGCGTTATACCTACGTATAATTCACCCCTCCACTTT; cdr3_aa: CASSVIPTYNSPLHF